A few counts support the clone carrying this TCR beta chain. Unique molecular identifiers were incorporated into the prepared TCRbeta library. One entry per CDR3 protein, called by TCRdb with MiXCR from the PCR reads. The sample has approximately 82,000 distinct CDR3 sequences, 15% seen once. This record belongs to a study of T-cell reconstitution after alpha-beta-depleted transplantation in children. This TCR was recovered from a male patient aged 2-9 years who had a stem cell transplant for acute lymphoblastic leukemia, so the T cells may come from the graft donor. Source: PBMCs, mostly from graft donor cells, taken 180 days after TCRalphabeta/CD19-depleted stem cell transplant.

CDR3: CASSQGVLETQYF. As DNA, the CDR3 is TGCGCCAGCAGCCAGGGGGTGTTAGAGACCCAGTACTTC. The rearrangement joins TRBV4-3 to TRBJ2-5; the D gene could be TRBD1 or TRBD2 (5 bases each). V lost 3 bases, J lost 4 bases, and 9 bases lay in between. The CDR3 is made up of 13 amino acids. CDR1 and CDR2 (germline): LGHNA, YSLEER.